The TCR beta chain under discussion was sequenced for a study of early T cells in non-severe SARS-CoV-2 infection. V lost 1 base and J lost 2, with 6 bases in between. The CDR3 extends over 13 amino acids. Unique molecular identifiers (one per individual cDNA molecule) were attached. Using its own MiXCR run on the 5' RACE reads, TCRdb lists one record per CDR3 protein. The data hold more than 85,000 distinct CDR3 sequences, with 16% observed a single time. The chain is built from TRBV12-3 or TRBV12-4 and TRBJ2-7; D not certain. The sequence derives from an adult who was a healthcare worker with PCR-confirmed SARS-CoV-2 infection or an uninfected control (not recorded which). The specimen comprised whole blood, sampled at baseline. CDR3 DNA sequence: TGTGCCAGCAGTTTAGAACAGACCTACGAGCAGTACTTC. It translates to CASSLEQTYEQYF.